The 26 T cell receptor beta chains presented below share a single source sample, sequenced in a study of T cells in Graves' hyperthyroidism and ophthalmopathy. The investigators amplified TCR beta CDR3 regions from RNA transcripts. HTBI primers were employed in a first-round RT-PCR of the TCR CDR3. TCRdb called the multiplex PCR reads again in MiXCR, with one record for every CDR3 protein. Counted here are hundreds of thousands of distinct CDR3 sequences, approximately 15% occurring once; the ten biggest clones make up roughly 18%. The sample was blood. These TCRs come from a woman aged 18-30 years with Graves' hyperthyroidism.

The chain employs TRBV6-1 and TRBJ2-3; 10 bases are a match to TRBD2. The V and J ends lost 7 bases and 0 bases, in that order; junction bases with no gene match: 10. Germline V gives CDR1 MNHNS, CDR2 SASEGT. The CDR3 sequence is 17 residues long. CDR3 residues: CASTDNKREGSTDTQYF. The CDR3 DNA reads TGTGCCAGCACGGATAATAAGCGGGAGGGTAGCACAGATACGCAGTATTTT.

The chain recombines TRBV14 with TRBJ2-1; D is ambiguous. The CDR3 sequence is 15 residues long. Trimming took 1 base from V and 7 from J, leaving 14 bases between them. In germline, CDR1 is SGHDN, CDR2 FVKESK. The CDR3 DNA reads as TGTGCCAGCAGCCAAGCCCGACCCACAGTGAATGAGCAGTTCTTC. Translated: CASSQARPTVNEQFF. The full variable domain, in which reference TRBV14 and TRBJ2-1 provide the parts outside the CDR3, is EAGVTQFPSHSVIEKGQTVTLRCDPISGHDNLYWYRRVMGKEIKFLLHFVKESKQDESGMPNNRFLAERTGGTYSTLKVQPAELEDSGVYFCASSQARPTVNEQFFGPGTRLTVL.

The CDR3 loop is CASSAGTGGRAEQYF. The CDR3 DNA reads TGTGCCAGCAGTGCCGGAACAGGAGGAAGGGCCGAGCAGTACTTC. The genes are TRBV12-3 or TRBV12-4 and TRBJ2-7, with D possibly being TRBD1 or TRBD2 (5 bases each). Trimming left V 5 bases short and J 6 bases short, with 20 bases between. This CDR3 region has 15 residues.

This clonotype was seen repeatedly, ten times or more. The chain combines TRBV18 with TRBJ2-3, with D perhaps TRBD1 or TRBD2 (5 bases each). V gave up 1 base and J gave up 5 bases, with 13 bases separating them. Germline V gene sequence: CDR1 KGHSH, CDR2 LQKENI. There are 15 residues in the CDR3. CDR3 in DNA: TGTGCCAGCTCACCACGGCTAGCCCAGGGAGATACGCAGTATTTT. The encoded protein is CASSPRLAQGDTQYF.

This rearrangement joins TRBV7-2 to TRBJ2-1, with a possible D match to TRBD2 (5 bases). Germline lookup yields CDR1 SGHTA and CDR2 FQGNSA. The CDR3 length is 16 residues. V shed 4 bases and J shed 4 bases, with 17 bases lying between them. CDR3 amino acids: CASSYTSTRVYNEQFF. DNA for the CDR3: TGTGCCAGCAGCTACACCTCTACGAGGGTTTACAATGAGCAGTTCTTC.

This clonotype was recorded only once. The V gene is TRBV29-1, the J gene TRBJ1-5; tentatively, D is TRBD1 (6 bases). Trimming left V 1 base short and J 4 bases short, with 17 bases between. The germline V gene has CDR1 SQVTM and CDR2 ANQGSEA. The CDR3 has 16 residues. The CDR3 nucleotides are TGCAGCGTTGAAGCTCACGCCGGGACACTTAATCAGCCCCAGCATTTT. As protein: CSVEAHAGTLNQPQHF.

In its sample, this clonotype was seen many times. The V and J genes are TRBV6-6 and TRBJ1-3; D might be TRBD1 (6 bases). From germline, CDR1 is MNHNY and CDR2 SVGAGI (reference sequence). Trimming stripped 0 bases from V and 2 bases from J, with 8 bases between. The length of the CDR3 is 15 residues. The CDR3 DNA reads TGTGCCAGCAGTTACTCCGGACAGACTGGAAACACCATATATTTT. Translated: CASSYSGQTGNTIYF.

This clonotype appeared many times. V usage is TRBV6-1 and J usage is TRBJ2-7; possible D gene TRBD1, 5 bases. The germline V and J ends were trimmed by 3 bases and 4 bases, with 10 bases remaining between them. This CDR3 region has 13 residues. Germline CDR1 reads MNHNS; CDR2 reads SASEGT. The CDR3 coding sequence is TGTGCCAGCAGTGATGGGGCCCTATACGAGCAGTACTTC. Protein sequence: CASSDGALYEQYF.

The table lists this clonotype with many counts. The V gene is TRBV12-3 or TRBV12-4, the J gene TRBJ2-1; 7 positions agree with TRBD1. This CDR3 comprises 13 residues. V lost 7 bases, J lost 6 bases, and 6 bases stayed unmatched. The CDR3 here is CASTRDSSNEQFF. CDR3 DNA sequence: TGTGCCAGCACTCGGGACAGTTCCAATGAGCAGTTCTTC.

The rearrangement uses TRBV6-6 and TRBJ2-3; unclear D gene. V shed 0 bases and J shed 1 base, with 8 bases lying between them. The germline V gene has CDR1 MNHNY and CDR2 SVGAGI (reference sequence). CDR3 length equals 15 residues. CDR3 in amino acids: CASSYSGGGTDTQYF. CDR3 nucleotide sequence: TGTGCCAGCAGTTACTCAGGCGGTGGCACAGATACGCAGTATTTT.

Regarding this clonotype: Since the CDR3 does not end with the conserved phenylalanine or tryptophan, this likely comes from a read error. V is TRBV12-3 or TRBV12-4 and J is TRBJ1-1; D is undetermined. This CDR3 is built from 12 residues. V was clipped by 6 bases and J by 4 bases, with 9 bases between them. Here the CDR3 reads CASSFGSTEAFL. Written as DNA, the CDR3 is TGTGCCAGCAGCTTCGGGAGCACTGAAGCTTTCCTT.

This sequence joins TRBV20-1 and TRBJ2-1, with TRBD2 matching over 9 bases. Germline V lookup: CDR1 DFQATT, CDR2 SNEGSKA (reference sequence). The V segment lost 5 bases and the J segment 4 bases; nucleotides outside the gene matches: 9. CDR3 length: 15 amino acids. CDR3 DNA sequence: TGCAGTGCTCCCGGTAGCGGGGGTCCTTACAATGAGCAGTTCTTC. Its protein is CSAPGSGGPYNEQFF.

The sample holds many counts of this clonotype. This chain links TRBV6-5 with TRBJ2-5; D uncertain. Germline values: CDR1 MNHEY, CDR2 SVGAGI. The CDR3 spans 12 residues. V was clipped by 0 bases and J by 7 bases, with 6 bases between them. CDR3 loop: CASSYSRGTQYF. The CDR3 DNA follows: TGTGCCAGCAGTTACTCGAGAGGGACCCAGTACTTC.

Details on this clonotype: One end of the junction fails to match germline, which may point to a read error. V gene TRBV29-1 combines with J gene TRBJ2-7; 8 nucleotides line up with TRBD1. The CDR3 extends over 14 amino acids. Germline lookup yields CDR1 SQVTM and CDR2 ANQGSEA. The CDR3 loop reads CGVEIGQGYDEQYF. As DNA, the CDR3 is TGCGGCGTTGAAATCGGACAGGGATACGACGAGCAGTACTTC.

The V call is TRBV12-3 or TRBV12-4, the J call TRBJ1-3, with D hard to call. Trimming took off 5 bases at V and 3 bases at J, with 11 bases between the two ends. This CDR3 is built from 14 residues. DNA for the CDR3: TGTGCCAGCAGTATACTGTGGGGTGGAAACACCATATATTTT. Protein sequence: CASSILWGGNTIYF.

The V call is TRBV4-2, the J call TRBJ1-6, with TRBD1 as a possible D gene (6 bases). Trimming took 4 bases from V and 5 from J, leaving 12 bases between them. Germline assignment: CDR1 LGHNA and CDR2 YNFKEQ. The CDR3 has 15 amino acids. CDR3 in DNA: TGTGCCAGCAGCCCAGGTAGACAGGATAATTCACCCCTCCACTTT. Translating it yields CASSPGRQDNSPLHF.

This clonotype showed up many times. The rearrangement joins TRBV24-1 to TRBJ2-3, with TRBD2 identical over 12 bases. The trim removed 4 bases at V and 5 bases at J, leaving 9 bases unmatched. This CDR3 is built from 17 residues. Germline-derived CDR1 and CDR2 are KGHDR and SFDVKD. CDR3 nucleotides: TGTGCCACCAGTGAACCGGGACTAGCGGGTACCGGAGATACGCAGTATTTT. Its protein is CATSEPGLAGTGDTQYF.

This clonotype was counted ten times or more. The chain recombines TRBV28 with TRBJ1-4, with TRBD1 as a possible D gene (6 bases). The CDR3 is 14 residues long. Trimming pared 3 bases from V and 6 bases from J, leaving 11 bases between. The germline V gene encodes CDR1 MDHEN and CDR2 SYDVKM. The CDR3 here is CASSFGGLDEKLFF. The CDR3 DNA reads TGTGCCAGCAGTTTTGGGGGCCTGGATGAAAAACTGTTTTTT.

The CDR3 sequence: CATSERRGSNQPQHF. CDR3 DNA: TGTGCCACCAGCGAAAGAAGGGGGAGCAATCAGCCCCAGCATTTT. The chain has TRBV15 and TRBJ1-5, with D possibly TRBD1 on 6 matching bases. V was shortened by 5 bases and J by 1 base, with 12 bases between the two germline ends. CDR3 length equals 15 residues. Germline lookup yields CDR1 LNHNV and CDR2 YYDKDF (reference sequence).

In this sample, this clonotype turned up a few times. This sequence joins TRBV2 and TRBJ2-1; TRBD2 is a possible D gene (5 bases). This CDR3 is built from 17 residues. Germline values: CDR1 SNHLY, CDR2 FYNNEI. Trimming removed 4 bases from V and 3 bases from J, with 19 bases in between. CDR3 sequence (DNA): TGTGCCAGCAGTGGAGTCGCCGGGCGGGTCTACTACAATGAGCAGTTCTTC. The encoded protein is CASSGVAGRVYYNEQFF.

This clonotype was seen repeatedly, ten times or more. This sequence may be a read error, since a much larger clone differs from it by one base. The chain recombines TRBV7-3 with TRBJ2-7; D remains unclear. This CDR3 region has 12 residues. Trimming stripped 2 bases from V and 0 bases from J, with 2 bases between. Germline lookup yields CDR1 SGHTA and CDR2 FQGTGA. In DNA, the CDR3 is TGTGCCAGCAGCTTACACTCCTACGAGCAGTACTTC. Protein sequence: CASSLHSYEQYF.

This clonotype was observed a few times. V gene TRBV7-8 combines with J gene TRBJ2-2; D possibly corresponds to TRBD2 (7 bases). The germline V gene encodes CDR1 SGHVS and CDR2 FQNEAQ. The V end lost 5 bases, the J end lost 5 bases, and 21 bases lay between the germline ends. The CDR3 covers 17 residues. CDR3: CASSVRGGATITGELFF. The CDR3 bases are TGTGCCAGCAGCGTAAGAGGGGGGGCGACGATAACCGGGGAGCTGTTTTTT.

This clonotype came up many times. The J gene is TRBJ2-3, the V gene TRBV28; a possible D gene is TRBD1 (6 bases). V was shortened by 6 bases and J by 7 bases, with 17 bases between the two germline ends. The CDR3 contains 14 residues. Germline-derived CDR1 and CDR2 are MDHEN and SYDVKM. The DNA for the CDR3 is TGTGCCAGCAGCAAAACAACAGGGAGTAATACGCAGTATTTT. Translated: CASSKTTGSNTQYF.

CDR3 protein: CASSSEGIKQFF. The CDR3 DNA sequence: TGTGCCAGCAGTTCTGAAGGGATAAAGCAGTTCTTC. V and J are TRBV6-1 and TRBJ2-1; D gene unclear. V was cut by 5 bases and J by 11 bases, with 13 bases left in between. Germline-derived CDR1 and CDR2 are MNHNS and SASEGT. This CDR3 is 12 amino acids long.

This clonotype has only one observation. A clone one base away is much larger, so this may be a read error. The chain is built from TRBV14 and TRBJ1-2, with D maybe TRBD1 (5 bases). This CDR3 spans 13 amino acids. Germline values: CDR1 SGHDN, CDR2 FVKESK. The V end was cut by 1 base, the J end by 8 bases, with 11 bases between. The CDR3 sequence: CASSQARGKGYTF. For the CDR3, the DNA is TGTGCCAGCAGCCAAGCTAGGGGAAAAGGCTACACCTTC.

There are many counts of this clonotype. The chain has TRBV20-1 and TRBJ2-1, with D possibly matching TRBD1 (5 bases). This CDR3 region has 15 residues. Germline V CDR1 and CDR2: DFQATT, SNEGSKA (reference sequence). Trimming stripped 6 bases from V and 5 bases from J, with 20 bases between. The CDR3 reads CSATPGQVSHNEQFF. As DNA, the CDR3 is TGCAGTGCCACCCCTGGACAAGTTTCCCACAATGAGCAGTTCTTC.